This T cell receptor (beta chain) was observed in a study of T cells in women clearing cervical HPV infection. The wider study: Controls' single incident HPV16 infection cleared within 12 months without precancer. Controls gave blood once infection was undetectable; cases at lesion identification.

Profiling relied on immunoSEQ multiplex PCR, and the TCRdb table lists in-frame clones only, not all of them. The sample data list approximately 37,000 clones. Remarks on this clone: The read terminates 3 residues ahead of where the CDR3 ends, so the germline J gene completes it.

Each participant carried one incident cervical HPV16 infection only. Germline V CDR1 and CDR2: DFQATT, SNEGSKA (reference sequence). This CDR3 spans 14 amino acids. The receptor was derived from a woman aged 18 to 75 with a cervical HPV16 infection that either progressed to CIN3+ or cleared (not recorded which). Sequencing was done on a sample of blood buffy coat. V usage is TRBV20-1 and J usage is TRBJ2-3, with D possibly matching TRBD1 (6 bases). The CDR3 spells CSATTGRAVETQYF. Partial CDR3 DNA: TGCAGTGCTACGACAGGTCGGGCGGTGGAGACG.